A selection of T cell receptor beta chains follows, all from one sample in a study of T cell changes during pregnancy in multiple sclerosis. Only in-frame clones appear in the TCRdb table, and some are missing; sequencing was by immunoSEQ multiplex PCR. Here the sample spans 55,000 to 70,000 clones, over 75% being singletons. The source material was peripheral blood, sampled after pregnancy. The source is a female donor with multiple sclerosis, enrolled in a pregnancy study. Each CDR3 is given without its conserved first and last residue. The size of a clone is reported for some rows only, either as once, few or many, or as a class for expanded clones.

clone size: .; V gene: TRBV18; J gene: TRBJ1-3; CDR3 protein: ASSPSQGSWGNTIY
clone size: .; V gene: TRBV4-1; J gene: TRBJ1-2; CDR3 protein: ASSQERQIYGYT
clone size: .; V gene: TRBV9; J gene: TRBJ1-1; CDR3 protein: ASSVLSGGEAF
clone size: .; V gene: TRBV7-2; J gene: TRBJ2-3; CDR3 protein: ASSLGTSGGDTQY
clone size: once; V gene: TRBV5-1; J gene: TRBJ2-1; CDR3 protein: ASSASSLAGRLAYNEQF
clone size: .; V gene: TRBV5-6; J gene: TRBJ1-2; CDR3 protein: ASVRDRAAGYT
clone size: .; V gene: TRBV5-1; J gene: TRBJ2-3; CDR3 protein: ASSLGTSGYTDTQY
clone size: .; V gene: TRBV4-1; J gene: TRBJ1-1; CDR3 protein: ASSLRLLNTEAF
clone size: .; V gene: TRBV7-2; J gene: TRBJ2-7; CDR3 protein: ASSSVAQGSSYEQY
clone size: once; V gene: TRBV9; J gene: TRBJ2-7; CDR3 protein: ASSVGPSAYEQY
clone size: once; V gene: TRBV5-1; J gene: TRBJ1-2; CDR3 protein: ASSPRTDSYGYT
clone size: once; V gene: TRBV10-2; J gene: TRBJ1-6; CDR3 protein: ASSENRRRGPTLH
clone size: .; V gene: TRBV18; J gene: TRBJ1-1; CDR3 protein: ASSPRQGGAGTEAF
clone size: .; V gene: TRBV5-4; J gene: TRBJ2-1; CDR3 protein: ASSGLPGLATRNEQF
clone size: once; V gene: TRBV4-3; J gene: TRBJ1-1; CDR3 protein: ASSQDSGRGLVSGTEAF
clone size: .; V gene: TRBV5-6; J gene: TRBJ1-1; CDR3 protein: ASSFMNTEAF
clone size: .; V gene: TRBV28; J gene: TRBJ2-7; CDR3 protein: ASRTGLSSYEQY
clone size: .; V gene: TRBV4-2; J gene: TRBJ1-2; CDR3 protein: ASSQDRGGGYGYT